Listed here are 25 T cell receptor beta chains from one sample, sequenced in a study of blood T cell repertoires in COVID-19. The data were produced by immunoSEQ multiplex PCR, yet TCRdb's version contains in-frame clones alone and is incomplete. This table has around 200,000 clones, approximately 87% appearing once. The sequencing sample was made of peripheral blood. The receptors here all came from a woman aged 60-75 years with COVID-19, enrolled during active disease.

V usage is TRBV11-3 and J usage is TRBJ2-7, with 7 bases fitting TRBD2. V dropped 4 bases and J dropped 2; count of bases not matched to a gene: 8. From germline, CDR1 is SGHNT and CDR2 YENEEA. The CDR3 extends over 15 amino acids. CDR3 residues: CASSSWTRITYEQYF. The CDR3 region has the DNA TGTGCCAGCAGCTCCTGGACTAGGATCACCTACGAGCAGTACTTC.

The chain joins TRBV2 to TRBJ1-1; 9 bases are a match to TRBD1. CDR3 length: 13 residues. The V gene's germline CDR1 is SNHLY and CDR2 FYNNEI. Losses at the gene ends were 11 bases for V and 6 bases for J; bases not matched to a gene: 10. The CDR3 loop reads CAGAGQGIAEAFF. The CDR3 DNA follows: TGTGCCGGGGCCGGACAGGGGATCGCTGAAGCTTTCTTT.

The chain combines TRBV27 with TRBJ1-2; 10 bases align to TRBD1. J gave up 1 base and V 6 bases, and 14 bases lay outside the gene matches. The CDR3 contains 18 residues. Per the germline V gene, CDR1 is MNHEY and CDR2 is SMNVEV (reference sequence). The CDR3 here is CASSKTGQGQFINYGYTF. Written as DNA, the CDR3 is TGTGCCAGCAGCAAGACGGGACAGGGGCAATTTATTAACTATGGCTACACCTTC.

This rearrangement joins TRBV27 to TRBJ1-5; 7 bases are a match to TRBD1. The CDR3 runs 14 residues. The V and J ends lost 3 bases and 4 bases, in that order; junction bases with no gene match: 3. CDR1 MNHEY and CDR2 SMNVEV come from the germline V gene (reference sequence). The chain's CDR3 is CASSLRGQNQPQHF. The CDR3, as DNA: TGTGCCAGCAGTTTGAGGGGACAGAATCAGCCCCAGCATTTT.

The chain uses TRBV10-3 and TRBJ2-7, with a weak D call TRBD2 (5 bases). V was shortened by 6 bases and J by 3 bases, with 15 bases between the two germline ends. The CDR3 contains 14 residues. The germline CDR1 and CDR2 sequences are ENHRY and SYGVKD. CDR3: CAIRRTGEDYEQYF. CDR3 bases: TGTGCCATCAGGAGGACTGGGGAAGACTACGAGCAGTACTTC.

The rearrangement uses TRBV10-1 and TRBJ2-2; 7 nucleotides agree with TRBD2. This CDR3 contains 21 residues. The germline gives CDR1 WNHNN, CDR2 SYGVQD (reference sequence). V shed 6 bases and J 2 bases; nucleotides not matched to a gene: 24. The CDR3 DNA reads TGCGCCAGCAGCCCACCTCGGCTCGGGGGGTTGGCCCACATTAACACCGGGGAGCTGTTTTTT. Amino acids: CASSPPRLGGLAHINTGELFF.

In DNA, the CDR3 is TGCGCCAGCAGCTTGGGACGGGACAGGGGATGGTACGAGCAGTACTTC. The encoded protein is CASSLGRDRGWYEQYF. V gene TRBV5-1 combines with J gene TRBJ2-7, with 10 bases fitting TRBD1. V gave up 0 bases and J gave up 4 bases; unmatched junction bases: 7. Germline lookup yields CDR1 SGHRS and CDR2 YFSETQ. The CDR3 is 16 amino acids.

This chain links TRBV19 with TRBJ2-3; 12 bases fit TRBD2. Germline V gene sequence: CDR1 LNHDA, CDR2 SQIVND (reference sequence). Trimming removed 6 bases from V and 1 base from J; junction bases left unmatched: 2. The CDR3 loop spans 15 amino acids. The CDR3 sequence is CASSASGRGTDTQYF. CDR3 bases: TGTGCCAGTAGCGCTAGCGGGAGGGGCACAGATACGCAGTATTTT.

V gene TRBV9 combines with J gene TRBJ2-2; the D gene is possibly TRBD2 (6 bases). CDR3 length: 16 amino acids. Trimming cost V 4 bases and J 5 bases, with 18 bases left between them. Germline V gene lookup returns CDR1 SGDLS and CDR2 YYNGEE. This CDR3 reads CASSLTTSSGTGELFF. The DNA for the CDR3 is TGTGCCAGCAGCTTGACGACTTCCAGCGGGACCGGGGAGCTGTTTTTT.

The CDR3 DNA reads TGTGCCAGCAGCCCCCGCCAGTTAAATCAGCCCCAGCATTTT. It yields the protein CASSPRQLNQPQHF. The chain recombines TRBV7-2 with TRBJ1-5; D is uncertain. Germline assignment: CDR1 SGHTA and CDR2 FQGNSA. This CDR3 is built from 14 residues. Trimming removed 5 bases from V and 4 bases from J, with 12 bases in between.

The chain joins TRBV7-2 to TRBJ2-1, with a weak D call TRBD1 (6 bases). Trimming took off 4 bases at V and 0 bases at J, with 22 bases between the two ends. The CDR3 is 19 amino acids. CDR1 is SGHTA and CDR2 is FQGNSA in the germline V gene. CDR3 nucleotides: TGTGCCAGCAGCTCCCTCATAAACAGGGCCCTAAGCTCCTACAATGAGCAGTTCTTC. Encoded protein: CASSSLINRALSSYNEQFF.

This chain uses TRBV29-1 with TRBJ1-2; D not resolved. Per germline, CDR1 SQVTM and CDR2 ANQGSEA. The CDR3 has 14 residues. The V gene lost 3 bases and the J gene lost 5 bases, with 16 bases spanning the gap. The CDR3 region is CSVEKAGAVYGYTF. The CDR3 DNA reads as TGCAGCGTTGAGAAGGCAGGTGCCGTATATGGCTACACCTTC.

The chain uses TRBV5-8 and TRBJ1-4; the D gene is possibly TRBD1 (6 bases). This CDR3 has 15 residues. CDR1 SGHTS and CDR2 YDEGEE come from the germline V gene. Trimming removed 2 bases at V and 4 bases at J, with 12 bases between. The chain's CDR3 is CASSFGQQRNEKLFF. The CDR3 coding sequence is TGTGCCAGCAGCTTTGGACAGCAACGTAATGAAAAACTGTTTTTT.

This chain links TRBV30 with TRBJ2-1; D uncertain. This CDR3 contains 17 residues. CDR1 and CDR2 (germline): GTSNPN, SVGIG (reference sequence). The V end was cut by 0 bases, the J end by 3 bases, with 18 bases between. The CDR3 protein is CAWSVGFGGQFYNEQFF. As DNA, the CDR3 is TGTGCCTGGAGTGTAGGTTTTGGTGGGCAGTTCTACAATGAGCAGTTCTTC.

The gene calls are TRBV12-3 or TRBV12-4 and TRBJ2-5, with TRBD2 matching over 7 bases. With 6 bases clipped from V and 4 bases from J, the junction kept 2 bases outside the gene matches. This CDR3 spans 12 amino acids. The CDR3 spells CASSPGGETQYF. The CDR3, as DNA: TGTGCCAGCAGCCCGGGGGGAGAGACCCAGTACTTC.

The chain combines TRBV7-3 with TRBJ2-7; 10 bases agree with TRBD1. The CDR3 is 14 residues long. V was pared by 5 bases and J by 6 bases, with 7 bases of the junction left unmatched. CDR1 is SGHTA, CDR2 FQGTGA, per germline. CDR3 sequence: CASSPQGQGREQYF. The CDR3 coding sequence is TGTGCCAGCAGCCCCCAGGGACAGGGGCGCGAGCAGTACTTC.

V gene TRBV11-2 combines with J gene TRBJ2-7; D is possibly TRBD2 (5 bases). The V gene lost 7 bases and the J gene lost 0 bases, with 13 bases spanning the gap. The CDR3 runs to 14 residues. The germline gives CDR1 SGHAT, CDR2 FQNNGV. CDR3 sequence: CASTPFRGSYEQYF. The CDR3 nucleotides read TGTGCCAGCACCCCATTTCGGGGCTCCTACGAGCAGTACTTC. Looking up the rest from reference TRBV11-2 and TRBJ2-7 gives the full variable domain: EAGVAQSPRYKIIEKRQSVAFWCNPISGHATLYWYQQILGQGPKLLIQFQNNGVVDDSQLPKDRFSAERLKGVDSTLKIQPAKLEDSAVYLCASTPFRGSYEQYFGPGTRLTVT.

The rearrangement links TRBV28 to TRBJ1-5, with unresolved D. The CDR3 sequence is 14 residues long. Germline loops: CDR1 MDHEN, CDR2 SYDVKM. V was clipped by 7 bases and J by 5 bases, with 15 bases between them. CDR3 nucleotide sequence: TGTGCCAGCACGATACACAGTTACTATCAGCCCCAGCATTTT. Translated, it gives CASTIHSYYQPQHF. The entire variable domain, with the rest obtained from reference TRBV28 and TRBJ1-5, is as follows: DVKVTQSSRYLVKRTGEKVFLECVQDMDHENMFWYRQDPGLGLRLIYFSYDVKMKEKGDIPEGYSVSREKKERFSLILESASTNQTSMYLCASTIHSYYQPQHFGDGTRLSIL.

The chain links TRBV6-6 to TRBJ1-3, with TRBD1 matching over 8 bases. The CDR3 covers 15 residues. V lost 2 bases to trimming and J lost 4 bases; unmatched junction nucleotides: 4. Looked up from germline, CDR1 is MNHNY and CDR2 is SVGAGI (reference sequence). CDR3 protein: CASSYQGAAGNTIYF. The DNA of the CDR3 is TGTGCCAGCAGTTACCAGGGGGCGGCGGGAAACACCATATATTTT.

J is TRBJ1-1 and V is TRBV19; 8 bases line up with TRBD1. The CDR3 has 17 amino acids. Trimming at V came to 7 bases and at J to 5 bases, leaving 18 bases not matched to a gene. Germline V CDR1 and CDR2: LNHDA, SQIVND (reference sequence). This chain's CDR3 is CASKYPLWTGLRTEAFF. The CDR3 coding sequence is TGTGCCAGTAAGTACCCCCTTTGGACAGGGTTAAGGACTGAAGCTTTCTTT.

The rearrangement uses TRBV24-1 and TRBJ2-2; possibly TRBD1 for D (6 bases). The CDR3 totals 16 residues. V was shortened by 3 bases and J by 3 bases, with 13 bases between the two germline ends. Germline V gene lookup returns CDR1 KGHDR and CDR2 SFDVKD. The CDR3 loop is CATSDPRYRDTGELFF. In DNA form, the CDR3 reads TGTGCCACCAGTGATCCCCGTTACAGGGACACCGGGGAGCTGTTTTTT.

The chain uses TRBV28 and TRBJ2-7, with D maybe TRBD2 (6 bases). Between the trimmed V and J ends, which lost 3 bases and 2 bases, there was a span of 17 bases. The length of the CDR3 is 16 residues. Germline V gene sequence: CDR1 MDHEN, CDR2 SYDVKM. The CDR3 DNA sequence: TGTGCCAGCAGTTTTTGGAGGGGACTCAACCCCTACGAGCAGTACTTC. Translation gives CASSFWRGLNPYEQYF.

This clone has a single count. The rearrangement joins TRBV5-5 to TRBJ2-7; 7 bases align to TRBD1. The CDR3 is 12 amino acids. V was clipped by 5 bases and J by 3 bases; unmatched bases: 2. Per germline, CDR1 SGHKS and CDR2 YYEKEE (reference sequence). DNA for the CDR3: TGTGCCAGCAGGTGGGACAGCTACGAGCAGTACTTC. This sequence encodes CASRWDSYEQYF.

About this clone: Other DNA sequences in this sample translate to the same CDR3. The rearrangement uses TRBV3-1 (or the pseudogene TRBV3-2) and TRBJ1-1, with a tentative D call TRBD1 (5 bases). This CDR3 region has 14 residues. V lost 2 bases to trimming and J lost 4 bases, with 11 bases between them. Per the germline V gene, CDR1 is LGHDT and CDR2 is YNNKEL (reference sequence). The CDR3 nucleotides are TGTGCCAGCAGCCAACCGACGGGGGGCACTGAAGCTTTCTTT. Amino acids: CASSQPTGGTEAFF.

V gene TRBV5-1 combines with J gene TRBJ1-2; tentative D call: TRBD1 (5 bases). Trimming left V 0 bases short and J 2 bases short, with 11 bases between. The CDR3 is made up of 15 amino acids. From germline, CDR1 is SGHRS and CDR2 YFSETQ. The CDR3 DNA reads as TGCGCCAGCAGCTTGGGCGACAGTCCAAACTATGGCTACACCTTC. Protein sequence: CASSLGDSPNYGYTF.